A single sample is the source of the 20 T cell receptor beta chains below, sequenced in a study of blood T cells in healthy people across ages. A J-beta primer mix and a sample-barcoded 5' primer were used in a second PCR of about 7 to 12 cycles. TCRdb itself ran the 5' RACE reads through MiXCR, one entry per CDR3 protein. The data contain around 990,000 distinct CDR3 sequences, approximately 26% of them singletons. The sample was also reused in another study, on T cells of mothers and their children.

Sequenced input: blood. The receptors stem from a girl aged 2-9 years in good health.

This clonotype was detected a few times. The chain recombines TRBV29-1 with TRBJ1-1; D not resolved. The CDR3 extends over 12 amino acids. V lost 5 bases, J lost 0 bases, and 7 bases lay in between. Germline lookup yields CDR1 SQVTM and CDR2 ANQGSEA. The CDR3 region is CSVYIMNTEAFF. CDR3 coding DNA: TGCAGCGTTTATATTATGAACACTGAAGCTTTCTTT.

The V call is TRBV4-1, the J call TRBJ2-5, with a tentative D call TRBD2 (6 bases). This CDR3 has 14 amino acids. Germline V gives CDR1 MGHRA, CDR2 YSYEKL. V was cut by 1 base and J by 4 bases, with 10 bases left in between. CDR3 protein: CASSQVGRIETQYF. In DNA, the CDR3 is TGCGCCAGCAGCCAAGTAGGGAGGATAGAGACCCAGTACTTC.

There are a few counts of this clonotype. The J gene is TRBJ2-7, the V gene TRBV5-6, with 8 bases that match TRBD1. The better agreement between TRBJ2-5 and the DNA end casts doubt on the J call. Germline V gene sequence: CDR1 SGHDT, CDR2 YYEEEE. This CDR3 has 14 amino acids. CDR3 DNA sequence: TGTGCCAGCAGCCTCCAGGGGGCAAGAGAGACCCAGTACTTC. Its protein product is CASSLQGARETQYF.

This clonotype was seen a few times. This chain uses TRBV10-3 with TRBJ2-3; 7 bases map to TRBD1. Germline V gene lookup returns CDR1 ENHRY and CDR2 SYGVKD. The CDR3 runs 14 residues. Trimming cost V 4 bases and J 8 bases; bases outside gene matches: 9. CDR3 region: CAISVNRGPGTQYF. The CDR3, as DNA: TGTGCCATCAGTGTCAACAGGGGTCCGGGTACGCAGTATTTT.

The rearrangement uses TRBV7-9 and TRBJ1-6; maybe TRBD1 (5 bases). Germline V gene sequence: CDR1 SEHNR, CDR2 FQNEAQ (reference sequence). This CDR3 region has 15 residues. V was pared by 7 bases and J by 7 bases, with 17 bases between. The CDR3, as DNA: TGTGCCAGCAAGCTTAGGGGAGACTCAAATTCACCCCTCCACTTT. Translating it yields CASKLRGDSNSPLHF.

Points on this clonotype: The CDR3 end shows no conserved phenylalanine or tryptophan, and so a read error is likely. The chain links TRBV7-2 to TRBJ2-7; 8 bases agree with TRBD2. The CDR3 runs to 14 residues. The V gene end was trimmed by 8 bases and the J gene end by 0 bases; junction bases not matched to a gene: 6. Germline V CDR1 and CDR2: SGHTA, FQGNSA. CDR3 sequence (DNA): TGTGCCAGCCGACTAGCGACGGACTCCTACGAGCAGTACCTC. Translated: CASRLATDSYEQYL.

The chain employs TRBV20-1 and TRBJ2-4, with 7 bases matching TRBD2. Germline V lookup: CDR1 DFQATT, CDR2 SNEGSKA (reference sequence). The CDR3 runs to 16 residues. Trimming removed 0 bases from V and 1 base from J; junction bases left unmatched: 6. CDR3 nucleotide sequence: TGCAGTGCTAGAGATGTGGGGGGGGGTGCCAAAAACATTCAGTACTTC. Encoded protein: CSARDVGGGAKNIQYF.

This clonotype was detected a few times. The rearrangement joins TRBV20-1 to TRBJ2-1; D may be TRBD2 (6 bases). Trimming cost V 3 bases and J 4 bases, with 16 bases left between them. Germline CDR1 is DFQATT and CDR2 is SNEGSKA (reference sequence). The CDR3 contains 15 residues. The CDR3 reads CSASSISGPYNEQFF. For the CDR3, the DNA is TGCAGTGCTAGTTCCATAAGCGGGCCTTACAATGAGCAGTTCTTC.

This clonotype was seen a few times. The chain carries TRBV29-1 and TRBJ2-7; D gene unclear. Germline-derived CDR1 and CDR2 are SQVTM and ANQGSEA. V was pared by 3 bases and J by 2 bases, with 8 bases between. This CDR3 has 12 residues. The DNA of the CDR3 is TGCAGCGTTGAGGAGCAGGCCTACGAGCAGTACTTC. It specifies CSVEEQAYEQYF.

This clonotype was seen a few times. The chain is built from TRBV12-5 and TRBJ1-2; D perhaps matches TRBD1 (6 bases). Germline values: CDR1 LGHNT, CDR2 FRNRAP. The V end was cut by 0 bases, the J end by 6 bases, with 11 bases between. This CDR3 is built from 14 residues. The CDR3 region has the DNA TGTGCTAGTGGTTTGGTACCGGGACATAATGGCTACACCTTC. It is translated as CASGLVPGHNGYTF.

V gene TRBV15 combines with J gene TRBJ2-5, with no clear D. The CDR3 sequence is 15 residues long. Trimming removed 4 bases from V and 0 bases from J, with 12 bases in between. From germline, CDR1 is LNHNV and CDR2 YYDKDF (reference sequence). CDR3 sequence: CATSTRGRYQETQYF. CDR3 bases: TGTGCCACCAGCACACGCGGCAGGTACCAAGAGACCCAGTACTTC.

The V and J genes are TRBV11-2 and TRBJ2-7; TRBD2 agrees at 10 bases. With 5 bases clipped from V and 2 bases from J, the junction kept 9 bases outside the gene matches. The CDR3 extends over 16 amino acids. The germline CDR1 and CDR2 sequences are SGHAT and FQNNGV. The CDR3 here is CASSTQTSGLTYEQYF. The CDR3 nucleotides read TGTGCCAGCAGCACTCAGACTAGCGGGCTGACCTACGAGCAGTACTTC.

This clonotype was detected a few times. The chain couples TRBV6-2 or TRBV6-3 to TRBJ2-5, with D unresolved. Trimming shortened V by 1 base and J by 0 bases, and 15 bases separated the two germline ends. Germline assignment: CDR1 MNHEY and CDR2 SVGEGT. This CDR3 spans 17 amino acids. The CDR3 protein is CASSYYEQNTYQETQYF. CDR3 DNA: TGTGCCAGCAGTTACTATGAACAGAACACGTACCAAGAGACCCAGTACTTC.

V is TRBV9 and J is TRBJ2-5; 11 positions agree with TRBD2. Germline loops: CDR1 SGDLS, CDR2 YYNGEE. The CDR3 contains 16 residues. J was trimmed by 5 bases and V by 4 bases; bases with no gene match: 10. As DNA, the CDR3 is TGTGCCAGCAGCCTTAGTAGCGGGAGGGCCCTGGAGACCCAGTACTTC. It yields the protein CASSLSSGRALETQYF.

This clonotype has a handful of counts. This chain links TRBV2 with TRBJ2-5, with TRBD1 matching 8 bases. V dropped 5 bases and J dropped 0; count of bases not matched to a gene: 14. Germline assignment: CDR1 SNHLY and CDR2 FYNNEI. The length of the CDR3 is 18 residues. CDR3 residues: CASSPWTGRDPYQETQYF. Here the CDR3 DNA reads TGTGCCAGCAGTCCATGGACAGGGCGGGATCCGTACCAAGAGACCCAGTACTTC. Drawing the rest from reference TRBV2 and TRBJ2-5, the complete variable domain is EPEVTQTPSHQVTQMGQEVILRCVPISNHLYFYWYRQILGQKVEFLVSFYNNEISEKSEIFDDQFSVERPDGSNFTLKIRSTKLEDSAMYFCASSPWTGRDPYQETQYFGPGTRLLVL.

Written as DNA, the CDR3 is TGCGCCAGCAGCCAAGATGGGTTCGACTTGAACACCGGGGAGCTGTTTTTT. Translating gives CASSQDGFDLNTGELFF. The J gene is TRBJ2-2, the V gene TRBV4-1; unclear D gene. V was shortened by 0 bases and J by 1 base, with 12 bases between the two germline ends. The CDR3 totals 17 residues. Germline assignment: CDR1 MGHRA and CDR2 YSYEKL.

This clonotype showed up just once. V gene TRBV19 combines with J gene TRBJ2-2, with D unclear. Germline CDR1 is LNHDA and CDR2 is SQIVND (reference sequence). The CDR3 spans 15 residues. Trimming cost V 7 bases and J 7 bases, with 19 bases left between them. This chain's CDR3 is CASTLRTELIGELFF. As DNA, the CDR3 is TGTGCCAGTACCCTCCGGACCGAACTGATCGGGGAGCTGTTTTTT.

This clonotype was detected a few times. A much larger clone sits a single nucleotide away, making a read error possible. The CDR3 is CASRKGGQGLETQYF. As DNA, the CDR3 is TGTGCCAGCAGGAAGGGGGGACAGGGTCTCGAGACCCAGTACTTC. The gene calls are TRBV12-3 or TRBV12-4 and TRBJ2-5, with 9 positions matching TRBD1. V lost 6 bases and J lost 5; bases outside the gene matches: 10. The CDR3 sequence is 15 residues long.

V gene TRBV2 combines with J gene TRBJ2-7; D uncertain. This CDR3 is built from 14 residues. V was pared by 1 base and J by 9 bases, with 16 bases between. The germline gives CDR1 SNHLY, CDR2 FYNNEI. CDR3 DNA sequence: TGTGCCAGCAGTGAAGGACAATTTATGACGCCGCAGTACTTC. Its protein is CASSEGQFMTPQYF.

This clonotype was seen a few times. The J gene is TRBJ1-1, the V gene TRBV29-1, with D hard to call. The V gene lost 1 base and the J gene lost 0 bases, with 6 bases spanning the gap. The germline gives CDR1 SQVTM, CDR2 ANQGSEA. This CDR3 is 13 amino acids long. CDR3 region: CSVEGSLNTEAFF. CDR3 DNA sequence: TGCAGCGTTGAAGGTTCATTGAACACTGAAGCTTTCTTT. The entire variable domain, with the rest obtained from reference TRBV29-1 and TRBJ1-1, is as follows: SAVISQKPSRDICQRGTSLTIQCQVDSQVTMMFWYRQQPGQSLTLIATANQGSEATYESGFVIDKFPISRPNLTFSTLTVSNMSPEDSSIYLCSVEGSLNTEAFFGQGTRLTVV.